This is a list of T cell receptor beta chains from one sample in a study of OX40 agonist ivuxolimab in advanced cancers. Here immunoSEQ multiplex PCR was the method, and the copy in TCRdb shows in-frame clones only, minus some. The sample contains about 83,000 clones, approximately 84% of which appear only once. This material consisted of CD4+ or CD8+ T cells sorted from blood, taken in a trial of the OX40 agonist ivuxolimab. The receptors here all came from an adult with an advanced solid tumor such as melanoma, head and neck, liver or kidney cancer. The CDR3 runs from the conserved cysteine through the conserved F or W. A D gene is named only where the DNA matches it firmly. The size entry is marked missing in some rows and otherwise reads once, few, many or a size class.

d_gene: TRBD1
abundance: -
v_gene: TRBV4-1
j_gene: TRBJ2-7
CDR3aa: CASSQVRQGTYEQYF
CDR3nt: TGCGCCAGCAGCCAAGTTCGACAGGGGACCTACGAGCAGTACTTC

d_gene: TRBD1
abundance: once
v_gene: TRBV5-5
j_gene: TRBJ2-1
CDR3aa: CASNQGDRDYNEQFF
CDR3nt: TGTGCCAGCAACCAAGGGGACAGGGACTACAATGAGCAGTTCTTC

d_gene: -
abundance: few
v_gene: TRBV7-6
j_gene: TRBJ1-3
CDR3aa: CASSLAATGNTIYF
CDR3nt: TGTGCCAGCAGCTTAGCGGCAACTGGGAACACCATATATTTT

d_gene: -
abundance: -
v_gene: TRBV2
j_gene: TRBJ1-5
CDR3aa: CASSEGQGHQPQHF
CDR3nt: TGTGCCAGCAGTGAGGGTCAGGGTCATCAGCCCCAGCATTTT

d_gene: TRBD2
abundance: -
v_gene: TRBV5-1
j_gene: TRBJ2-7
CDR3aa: CASSLEGRGQYF
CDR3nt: TGCGCCAGCAGCTTGGAAGGGAGGGGGCAGTACTTC

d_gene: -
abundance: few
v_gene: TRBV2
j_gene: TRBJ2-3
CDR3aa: CASSENGDTQYF
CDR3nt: TGTGCCAGCAGTGAAAATGGAGATACGCAGTATTTT

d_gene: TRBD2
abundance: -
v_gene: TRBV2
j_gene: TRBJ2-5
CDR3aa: CASRARLAGAKETQYF
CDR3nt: TGTGCCAGCAGGGCAAGGTTAGCGGGAGCGAAAGAGACCCAGTACTTC

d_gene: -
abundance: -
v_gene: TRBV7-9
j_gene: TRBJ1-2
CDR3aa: CASSSSGTHYGYTF
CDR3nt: TGTGCCAGCAGCTCCTCAGGTACCCACTATGGCTACACCTTC

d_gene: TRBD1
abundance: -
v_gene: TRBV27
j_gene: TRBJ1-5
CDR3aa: CASSLQGGGYSNQPQHF
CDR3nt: TGTGCCAGCAGTTTACAGGGGGGGGGTTATAGCAATCAGCCCCAGCATTTT

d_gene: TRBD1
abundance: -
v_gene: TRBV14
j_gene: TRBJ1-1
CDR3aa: CASSRDRGLRAAFF
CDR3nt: TGTGCCAGCAGCCGGGACAGGGGGCTACGGGCTGCTTTCTTT

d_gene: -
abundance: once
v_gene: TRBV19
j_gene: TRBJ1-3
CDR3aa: CASIYNPESGNTIYF
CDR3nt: TGTGCCAGTATATACAATCCGGAATCTGGAAACACCATATATTTT

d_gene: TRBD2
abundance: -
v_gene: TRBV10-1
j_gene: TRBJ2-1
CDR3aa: CASSQESGTTRNEQFF
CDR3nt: TGCGCCAGCAGTCAAGAGTCCGGGACTACAAGAAATGAGCAGTTCTTC

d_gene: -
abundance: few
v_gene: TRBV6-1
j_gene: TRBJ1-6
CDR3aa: CASSERGNSPLHF
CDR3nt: TGTGCCAGCAGTGAAAGGGGGAATTCACCCCTCCACTTT

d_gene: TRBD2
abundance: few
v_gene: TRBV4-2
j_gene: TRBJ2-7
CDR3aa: CASSQELAGNYEQYF
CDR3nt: TGTGCCAGCAGCCAAGAGCTAGCGGGGAACTACGAGCAGTACTTC

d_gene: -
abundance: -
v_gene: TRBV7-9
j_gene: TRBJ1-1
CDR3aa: CASSPNGLWNTEAFF
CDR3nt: TGTGCCAGCAGCCCAAATGGACTGTGGAACACTGAAGCTTTCTTT

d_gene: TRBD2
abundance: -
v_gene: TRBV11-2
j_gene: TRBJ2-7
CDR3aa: CASSFPPSGSALRDEQYF
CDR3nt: TGTGCCAGCAGCTTCCCACCTAGCGGGAGTGCGCTTCGGGACGAGCAGTACTTC

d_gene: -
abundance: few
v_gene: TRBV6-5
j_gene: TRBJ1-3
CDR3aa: CASSYGRGSGNTIYF
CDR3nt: TGTGCCAGCAGCTACGGCAGGGGCTCTGGAAACACCATATATTTT

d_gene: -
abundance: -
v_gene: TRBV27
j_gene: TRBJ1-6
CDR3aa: CASSLNPSGSRTGKFPLHF
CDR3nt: TGTGCCAGCAGTTTAAATCCGTCTGGTAGTAGGACCGGAAAATTTCCCCTCCACTTT

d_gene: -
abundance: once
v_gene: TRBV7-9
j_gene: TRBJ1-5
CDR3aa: CASSPGGSGDSNQPQHF
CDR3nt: TGTGCCAGCAGCCCTGGGGGCTCAGGGGATAGCAATCAGCCCCAGCATTTT

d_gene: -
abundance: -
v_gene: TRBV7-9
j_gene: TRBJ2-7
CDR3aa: CASSLGRVPLGEQYF
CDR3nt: TGTGCCAGCAGCTTAGGCAGGGTCCCTTTGGGCGAGCAGTACTTC

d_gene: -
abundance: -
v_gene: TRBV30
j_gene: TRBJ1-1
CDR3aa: CAWSTPPTYTEAFF
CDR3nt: TGTGCCTGGAGTACCCCGCCGACCTACACTGAAGCTTTCTTT

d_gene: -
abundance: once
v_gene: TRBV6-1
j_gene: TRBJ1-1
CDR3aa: CASSARDKKNTEAFF
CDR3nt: TGTGCCAGCAGCGCCCGGGACAAAAAGAACACTGAAGCTTTCTTT

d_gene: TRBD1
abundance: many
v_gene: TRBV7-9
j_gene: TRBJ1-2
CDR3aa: CASSSTGTDYGYTF
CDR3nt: TGTGCCAGCAGCTCCACCGGGACAGACTATGGCTACACCTTC

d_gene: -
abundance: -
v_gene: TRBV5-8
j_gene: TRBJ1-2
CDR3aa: CASSLSSSGYTF
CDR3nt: TGTGCCAGCAGTCTTTCCTCCAGTGGCTACACCTTC

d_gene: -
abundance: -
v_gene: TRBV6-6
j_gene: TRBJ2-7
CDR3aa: CASSYLFKDSGEQYF
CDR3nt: TGTGCCAGCAGTTACCTATTCAAGGATTCTGGCGAGCAGTACTTC

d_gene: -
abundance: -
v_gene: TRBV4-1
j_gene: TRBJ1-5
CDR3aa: CASSQAPGDQPQHF
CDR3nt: TGCGCCAGCAGCCAAGCCCCAGGGGACCAGCCCCAGCATTTT

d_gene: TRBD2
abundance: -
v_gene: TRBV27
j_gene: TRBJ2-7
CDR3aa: CASSSLAGGLYEQYF
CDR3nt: TGTGCCAGCAGTTCTTTAGCGGGGGGGCTCTACGAGCAGTACTTC

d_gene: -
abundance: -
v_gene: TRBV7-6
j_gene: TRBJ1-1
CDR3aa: CASSLGPGNTEAFF
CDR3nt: TGTGCCAGCAGCTTAGGTCCAGGGAACACTGAAGCTTTCTTT

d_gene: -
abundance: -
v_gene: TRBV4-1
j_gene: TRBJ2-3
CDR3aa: CASSQDRTDTQYF
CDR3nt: TGCGCCAGCAGCCAAGATCGGACAGATACGCAGTATTTT

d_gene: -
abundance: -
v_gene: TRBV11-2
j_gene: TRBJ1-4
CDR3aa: CASSWTVNNEKLFF
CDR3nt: TGTGCCAGCAGCTGGACAGTTAATAATGAAAAACTGTTTTTT

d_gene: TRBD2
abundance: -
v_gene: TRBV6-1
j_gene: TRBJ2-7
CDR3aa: CASSVLAGGTYEQYF
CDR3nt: TGTGCCAGCAGTGTTCTAGCGGGGGGGACCTACGAGCAGTACTTC

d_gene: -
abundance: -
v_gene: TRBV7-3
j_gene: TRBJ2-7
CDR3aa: CASSRTGTGYEQYF
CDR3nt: TGTGCCAGCAGCCGAACAGGGACCGGCTACGAGCAGTACTTC

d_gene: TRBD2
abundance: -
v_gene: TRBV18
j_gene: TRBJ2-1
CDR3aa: CASSAASGSNLYNEQFF
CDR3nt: TGTGCCAGCTCAGCCGCCAGCGGGAGTAATCTCTACAATGAGCAGTTCTTC

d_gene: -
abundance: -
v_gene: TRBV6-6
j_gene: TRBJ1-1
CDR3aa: CASSSSAGHNTEAFF
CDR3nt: TGTGCCAGCAGTTCTTCAGCCGGACACAACACTGAAGCTTTCTTT

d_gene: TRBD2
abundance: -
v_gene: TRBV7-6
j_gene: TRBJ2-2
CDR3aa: CASSSPAGGGIGELFF
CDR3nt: TGTGCCAGCAGCTCACCAGCGGGAGGGGGAATCGGGGAGCTGTTTTTT

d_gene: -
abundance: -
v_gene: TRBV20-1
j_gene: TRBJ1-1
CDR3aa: CSAFMNTEAFF
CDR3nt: TGCAGTGCATTTATGAACACTGAAGCTTTCTTT

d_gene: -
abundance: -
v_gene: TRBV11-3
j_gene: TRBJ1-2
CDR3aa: CASSSRENYGYTF
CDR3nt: TGTGCCAGCAGCTCCCGGGAGAACTATGGCTACACCTTC

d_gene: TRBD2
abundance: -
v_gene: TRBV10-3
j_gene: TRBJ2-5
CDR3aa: CAISESTSGSKETQYF
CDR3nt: TGTGCCATCAGTGAGTCGACTAGCGGGAGTAAAGAGACCCAGTACTTC

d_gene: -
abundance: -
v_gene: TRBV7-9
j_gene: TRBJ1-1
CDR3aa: CASSFTGLEAFF
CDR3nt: TGTGCCAGCAGCTTCACAGGGTTAGAAGCTTTCTTT

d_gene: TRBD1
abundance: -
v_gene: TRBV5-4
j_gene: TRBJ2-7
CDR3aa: CASSGGGGQGVREQYF
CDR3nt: TGTGCCAGCAGCGGCGGTGGTGGACAGGGGGTTCGCGAGCAGTACTTC

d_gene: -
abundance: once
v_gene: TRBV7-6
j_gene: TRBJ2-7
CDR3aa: CASSLSVSGPYEQYF
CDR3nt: TGTGCCAGCAGCTTAAGTGTGAGCGGACCCTACGAGCAGTACTTC

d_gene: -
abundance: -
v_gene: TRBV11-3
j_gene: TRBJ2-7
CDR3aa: CASRSGGSYEQYF
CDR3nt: TGTGCCAGCAGGTCCGGGGGCTCCTACGAGCAGTACTTC

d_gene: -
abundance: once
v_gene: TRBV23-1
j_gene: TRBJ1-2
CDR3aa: CASRTRRGNYGYTF
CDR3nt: TGCGCCAGCAGGACCCGACGGGGCAACTATGGCTACACCTTC

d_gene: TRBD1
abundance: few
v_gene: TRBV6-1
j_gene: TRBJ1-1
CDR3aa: CASSETGTGGTEAFF
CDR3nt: TGTGCCAGCAGTGAGACCGGGACAGGGGGCACTGAAGCTTTCTTT

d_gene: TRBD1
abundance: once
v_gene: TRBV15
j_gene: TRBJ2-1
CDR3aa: CATSGGRQGPYNEQFF
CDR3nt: TGTGCCACCAGCGGGGGTAGACAGGGACCCTACAATGAGCAGTTCTTC

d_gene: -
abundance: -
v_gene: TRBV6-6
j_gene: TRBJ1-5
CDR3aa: CASRYGQFNQPQHF
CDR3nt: TGTGCCAGCCGCTACGGACAGTTCAATCAGCCCCAGCATTTT

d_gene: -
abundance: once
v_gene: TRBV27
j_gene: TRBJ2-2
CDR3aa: CASSSVTGELFF
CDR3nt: TGTGCCAGCAGTTCCGTGACCGGGGAGCTGTTTTTT

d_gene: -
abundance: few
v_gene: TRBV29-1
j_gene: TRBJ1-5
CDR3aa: CSVGGGYNQPQHF
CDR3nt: TGCAGCGTCGGGGGGGGATACAATCAGCCCCAGCATTTT

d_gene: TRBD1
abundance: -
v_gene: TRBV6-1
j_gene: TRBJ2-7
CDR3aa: CASRNSDRGPYEQYF
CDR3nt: TGTGCCAGCAGAAACTCGGACAGGGGGCCCTACGAGCAGTACTTC

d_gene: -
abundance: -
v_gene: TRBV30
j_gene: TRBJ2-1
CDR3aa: CAWSGGGEQFF
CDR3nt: TGTGCCTGGAGTGGCGGGGGCGAGCAGTTCTTC

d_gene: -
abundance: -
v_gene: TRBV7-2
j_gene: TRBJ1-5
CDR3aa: CASSLRAGLRNQPQHF
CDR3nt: TGTGCCAGCAGCTTACGGGCAGGGTTAAGGAATCAGCCCCAGCATTTT

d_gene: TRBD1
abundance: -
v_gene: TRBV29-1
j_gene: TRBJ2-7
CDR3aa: CSVARDRGPYEQYF
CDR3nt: TGCAGCGTTGCCCGGGACAGGGGCCCCTACGAGCAGTACTTC

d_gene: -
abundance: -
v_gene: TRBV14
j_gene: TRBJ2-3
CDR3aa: CASSPTRDTQYF
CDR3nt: TGTGCCAGCAGCCCCACTAGAGATACGCAGTATTTT

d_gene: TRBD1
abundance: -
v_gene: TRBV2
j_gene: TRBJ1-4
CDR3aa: CASSDDRASPNEKLFF
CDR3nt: TGTGCCAGCAGTGACGACAGGGCGAGTCCTAATGAAAAACTGTTTTTT

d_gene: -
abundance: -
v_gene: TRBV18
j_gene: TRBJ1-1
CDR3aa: CAGKDGENTEAFF
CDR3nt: TGTGCCGGTAAAGACGGTGAGAACACTGAAGCTTTCTTT

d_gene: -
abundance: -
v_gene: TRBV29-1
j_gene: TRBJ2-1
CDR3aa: CSVEGTEQGGQFF
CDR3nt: TGCAGCGTTGAAGGGACAGAACAGGGTGGGCAGTTCTTC

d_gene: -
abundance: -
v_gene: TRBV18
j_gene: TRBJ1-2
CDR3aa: CASSPTGYYGYTF
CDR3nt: TGTGCCAGCTCACCGACGGGGTACTATGGCTACACCTTC

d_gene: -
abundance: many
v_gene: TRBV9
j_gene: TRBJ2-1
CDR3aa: CASSVVGSEQFF
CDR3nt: TGTGCCAGCAGCGTAGTGGGGAGTGAGCAGTTCTTC

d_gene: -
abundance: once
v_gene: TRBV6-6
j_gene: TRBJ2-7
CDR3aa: CASSYRDDYEQYF
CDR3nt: TGTGCCAGCAGTTACCGGGACGACTACGAGCAGTACTTC

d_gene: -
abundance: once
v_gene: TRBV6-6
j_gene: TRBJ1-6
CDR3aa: CASSYPGRGYSPLHF
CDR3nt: TGTGCCAGCAGTTACCCTGGTCGGGGGTATTCACCCCTCCACTTT